The source of this T cell receptor beta chain is a study of blood T cell repertoires in COVID-19. Study context: Italy, Spain and the United States were the sources of the convalescent and acute COVID-19 samples. Sample material is recorded as cDNA or gDNA derived from T cells, B-cell-depleted T cells, or PBMCs.

This clone was detected once. In the original processing: Researchers report that nucleated cell counts were estimated from reference gene primer amplification. Repertoires were generated with immunoSEQ multiplex PCR, while TCRdb's copy carries only in-frame clones and drops some. The V and J calls and clone size come from that table; D and trimming were worked out from the DNA. The table shows 70,000 to 90,000 clones, with over 75% occurring only once. From germline, CDR1 is MNHEY and CDR2 SMNVEV (reference sequence). This CDR3 contains 13 residues. V was pared by 3 bases and J by 3 bases, with 9 bases between.

J is TRBJ2-7 and V is TRBV27; a possible D gene is TRBD2 (5 bases). The TCR comes from a human donor in a cohort sampled during active COVID-19. Input material: peripheral blood. The CDR3 loop reads CASSLRVNYEQYF. The CDR3 DNA sequence: TGTGCCAGCAGTTTGAGGGTCAACTACGAGCAGTACTTC.